The next 2 T cell receptor beta chains were all read from a single sample in a study of cytomegalovirus exposure and HLA in healthy donors. The PCR employed 60 Vbeta primers together with 13 Jbeta primers. The method was immunoSEQ multiplex PCR; TCRdb's version includes in-frame clones alone and lacks a portion of them. The sample shows tens of thousands of clones, around 70% of them seen only once. The source material was PBMCs. These receptors all stem from a woman aged 40 to 55 in good health and CMV-seropositive.

The rearrangement joins TRBV28 to TRBJ1-4; possible D gene TRBD1, 6 bases. The V gene lost 5 bases and the J gene lost 11 bases, with 21 bases spanning the gap. Per the germline V gene, CDR1 is MDHEN and CDR2 is SYDVKM. The CDR3 totals 15 residues. The CDR3 reads CASSIPGQRSGKLFF. DNA for the CDR3: TGTGCCAGCAGTATTCCGGGACAAAGGTCTGGGAAACTGTTTTTT.

This clone has just a few counts. The chain links TRBV28 to TRBJ2-7; TRBD1 matches 8 bases. Germline loops: CDR1 MDHEN, CDR2 SYDVKM. V dropped 0 bases and J dropped 0; count of bases not matched to a gene: 1. The CDR3 loop spans 15 amino acids. The CDR3 DNA follows: TGTGCCAGCAGTTTATGGACAGGGGCCTCCTACGAGCAGTACTTC. Its protein product is CASSLWTGASYEQYF.